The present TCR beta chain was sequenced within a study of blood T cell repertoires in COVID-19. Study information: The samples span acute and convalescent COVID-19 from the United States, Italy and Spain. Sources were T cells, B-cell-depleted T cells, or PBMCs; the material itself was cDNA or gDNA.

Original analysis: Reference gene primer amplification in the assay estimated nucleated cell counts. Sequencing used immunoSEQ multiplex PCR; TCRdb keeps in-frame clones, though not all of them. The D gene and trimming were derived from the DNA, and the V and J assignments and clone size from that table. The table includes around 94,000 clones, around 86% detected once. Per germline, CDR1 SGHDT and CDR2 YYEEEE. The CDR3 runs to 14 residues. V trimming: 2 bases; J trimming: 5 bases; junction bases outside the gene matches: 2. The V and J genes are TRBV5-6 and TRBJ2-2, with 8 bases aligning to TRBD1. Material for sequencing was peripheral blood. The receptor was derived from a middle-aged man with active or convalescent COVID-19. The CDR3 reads CASSFGQGTGELFF. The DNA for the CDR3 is TGTGCCAGCAGCTTTGGACAGGGAACCGGGGAGCTGTTTTTT.